This record covers a single TCR beta chain. The same CDR3 also results from other DNA sequences found in this sample. These data are taken from a study of shared clonotypes between healthy human individuals. The CDR3 loop spans 14 amino acids. Trimming stripped 5 bases from V and 3 bases from J, with 11 bases between. Looked up from germline, CDR1 is SGHRS and CDR2 is YFSETQ. Repertoires were generated with immunoSEQ multiplex PCR, while TCRdb's copy carries only in-frame clones and drops some. This sample has about 2.4 million clones, with approximately 93% found just once. This chain links TRBV5-1 with TRBJ2-2; perhaps TRBD1 as D (7 bases). The specimen sequenced was naive CD4+ T cells from PBMCs. Subset described: CD45RA+ positively selected. The sequence came from a man between 18 and 29 years old in good health. Some clones in this sample may be carry-over from other donors' samples. This CDR3 is CASSGGTDTGELFF. CDR3 bases: TGCGCCAGCAGTGGCGGGACAGACACCGGGGAGCTGTTTTTT.